This T cell receptor beta chain is drawn from a study of cytomegalovirus exposure and HLA in healthy donors. Though nominally healthy at sampling, donors likely had unrecorded immune exposures. The germline CDR1 and CDR2 sequences are SEHNR and FQNEAQ (reference sequence). This CDR3 is built from 15 residues. V dropped 5 bases and J dropped 2; count of bases not matched to a gene: 6. With respect to this clone: What it binds is unknown.

The study, taken as a whole, reports: Some segments of the V type, notably TRBV6-2 and TRBV6-3, were excluded as indistinguishable. By HLA locus, TCR association rates varied in a later analysis, with DRB1 showing the most and HLA-C the fewest. In a later analysis, the majority of CMV-associated beta chains seemingly showed HLA restriction.

Amplification used 60 Vbeta primers and 13 Jbeta primers. Repertoires were generated with immunoSEQ multiplex PCR, while TCRdb's copy carries only in-frame clones and drops some. The sample holds about 170,000 clones, 80% to 85% seen once. The V and J genes are TRBV7-9 and TRBJ2-7; 10 positions match TRBD1. The sequence derives from a male donor in good health and CMV-seronegative. The specimen sequenced was PBMCs. This CDR3 is CASSPGQGYAYEQYF. The CDR3 DNA reads as TGTGCCAGCAGCCCGGGACAGGGGTATGCCTACGAGCAGTACTTC.